Below are 20 T cell receptor beta chains sequenced from a single sample in a study of blood T cell repertoires in COVID-19. Sequenced by immunoSEQ multiplex PCR; TCRdb stores in-frame clones only, minus some. The sample shows about 80,000 clones, about four fifths of them seen only once. Material: peripheral blood. The receptors originated from a man of 80 years or more with acute or convalescent COVID-19.

The V call is TRBV29-1, the J call TRBJ1-5; the D is unclear. Trimming cost V 4 bases and J 3 bases, with 16 bases left between them. Germline V gene lookup returns CDR1 SQVTM and CDR2 ANQGSEA. The CDR3 length is 15 residues. Here the CDR3 reads CSVAEGGNNNQPQHF. The CDR3 DNA follows: TGCAGCGTTGCGGAGGGAGGAAATAACAATCAGCCCCAGCATTTT. The variable domain in full, completed from reference TRBV29-1 and TRBJ1-5, reads SAVISQKPSRDICQRGTSLTIQCQVDSQVTMMFWYRQQPGQSLTLIATANQGSEATYESGFVIDKFPISRPNLTFSTLTVSNMSPEDSSIYLCSVAEGGNNNQPQHFGDGTRLSIL.

The chain recombines TRBV30 with TRBJ1-3; D gene uncertain. From germline, CDR1 is GTSNPN and CDR2 SVGIG (reference sequence). The V end lost 0 bases, the J end lost 4 bases, and 10 bases lay between the germline ends. The CDR3 covers 14 residues. As DNA, the CDR3 is TGTGCCTGGAGTGTATTAGGAGCGGGAAACACCATATATTTT. It encodes CAWSVLGAGNTIYF.

The chain joins TRBV7-8 to TRBJ1-1; D perhaps matches TRBD1 (6 bases). Germline CDR1 reads SGHVS; CDR2 reads FQNEAQ. The V end was cut by 4 bases, the J end by 5 bases, with 20 bases between. This CDR3 is built from 16 residues. The CDR3 region is CASSSVSSGVVTEAFF. DNA of the CDR3: TGTGCCAGCAGCTCCGTATCGTCAGGGGTAGTGACTGAAGCTTTCTTT.

This clone was seen only a few times. The chain has TRBV2 and TRBJ1-1, with D tentatively TRBD1 (6 bases). The CDR3 extends over 13 amino acids. The V end lost 8 bases, the J end lost 2 bases, and 12 bases lay between the germline ends. Germline CDR1 and CDR2: SNHLY and FYNNEI. CDR3 region: CASVGTRNTEAFF. DNA of the CDR3: TGTGCCAGCGTGGGGACACGAAACACTGAAGCTTTCTTT.

The chain links TRBV6-5 to TRBJ2-1, with 10 bases matching TRBD1. The CDR3 is 13 residues long. Germline V lookup: CDR1 MNHEY, CDR2 SVGAGI. Trimming at V came to 11 bases and at J to 3 bases, leaving 4 bases not matched to a gene. The CDR3 reads CAAGQGYYNEQFF. DNA of the CDR3: TGTGCCGCGGGACAGGGGTACTACAATGAGCAGTTCTTC.

The chain employs TRBV5-4 and TRBJ1-1; 8 bases match TRBD1. Germline V gene lookup returns CDR1 SGHNT and CDR2 YYREEE (reference sequence). The CDR3 extends over 14 amino acids. V was clipped by 5 bases and J by 2 bases; unmatched bases: 5. The CDR3 is CASSKDRVNTEAFF. CDR3 DNA sequence: TGTGCCAGCAGTAAGGACAGGGTTAACACTGAAGCTTTCTTT.

Only one count was recorded for this clone. The chain recombines TRBV11-2 with TRBJ2-7; 7 nucleotides agree with TRBD1. The CDR3 loop spans 16 amino acids. J was trimmed by 0 bases and V by 3 bases; bases with no gene match: 8. In germline, CDR1 is SGHAT, CDR2 FQNNGV. The CDR3 protein is CASSFPGTAVSYEQYF. Written as DNA, the CDR3 is TGTGCCAGCAGCTTTCCCGGGACAGCGGTCTCCTACGAGCAGTACTTC. Supplemented by reference TRBV11-2 and TRBJ2-7, the full variable domain reads EAGVAQSPRYKIIEKRQSVAFWCNPISGHATLYWYQQILGQGPKLLIQFQNNGVVDDSQLPKDRFSAERLKGVDSTLKIQPAKLEDSAVYLCASSFPGTAVSYEQYFGPGTRLTVT.

In nucleotides, the CDR3 is TGCGCCAGCAGCTTGAGAGGGGGAAACATAGATACGCAGTATTTT. Protein product: CASSLRGGNIDTQYF. This sequence joins TRBV5-1 and TRBJ2-3, with D perhaps TRBD1 (6 bases). The CDR3 covers 15 residues. Germline values: CDR1 SGHRS, CDR2 YFSETQ. Trimming took 1 base from V and 5 from J, leaving 14 bases between them.

This chain links TRBV5-4 with TRBJ1-2, with TRBD1 matching 9 bases. The CDR3 spans 16 residues. V was clipped by 4 bases and J by 8 bases; unmatched bases: 15. Germline CDR1 reads SGHNT; CDR2 reads YYREEE (reference sequence). Here the CDR3 reads CASSPQSPDRGTGYTF. CDR3 sequence (DNA): TGTGCCAGCAGCCCCCAATCCCCGGACAGGGGTACAGGCTACACCTTC.

The chain is built from TRBV14 and TRBJ2-7; D is unclear. Germline values: CDR1 SGHDN, CDR2 FVKESK. CDR3 length equals 14 residues. The germline V and J ends were trimmed by 0 bases and 3 bases, with 9 bases remaining between them. The CDR3 loop reads CASSQDWLNYEQYF. In nucleotides, the CDR3 is TGTGCCAGCAGCCAAGATTGGCTGAACTACGAGCAGTACTTC.

The sample holds one count of this clone. The chain couples TRBV29-1 to TRBJ1-2, with D unresolved. The CDR3 consists of 12 residues. The germline V and J ends were trimmed by 3 bases and 7 bases, with 12 bases remaining between them. Germline lookup yields CDR1 SQVTM and CDR2 ANQGSEA. CDR3 nucleotide sequence: TGCAGCGTTGAGACGGATTCGGGTGGCTACACCTTC. Translation gives CSVETDSGGYTF.

The chain has TRBV12-5 and TRBJ2-2, with 12 bases that match TRBD2. V lost 2 bases to trimming and J lost 5 bases; unmatched junction nucleotides: 12. The CDR3 contains 19 residues. CDR1 LGHNT and CDR2 FRNRAP come from the germline V gene. CDR3: CASGLPRTSGARGTGELFF. The DNA of the CDR3 is TGTGCTAGTGGTTTGCCAAGGACTAGCGGGGCTAGAGGTACCGGGGAGCTGTTTTTT. The whole variable domain, remainder taken from reference TRBV12-5 and TRBJ2-2, is DARVTQTPRHKVTEMGQEVTMRCQPILGHNTVFWYRQTMMQGLELLAYFRNRAPLDDSGMPKDRFSAEMPDATLATLKIQPSEPRDSAVYFCASGLPRTSGARGTGELFFGEGSRLTVL.

The chain is built from TRBV7-2 and TRBJ1-2, with TRBD1 matching over 9 bases. V was clipped by 2 bases and J by 2 bases; unmatched bases: 3. CDR3 length equals 15 residues. Germline V gene data show CDR1 as SGHTA and CDR2 as FQGNSA. The DNA for the CDR3 is TGTGCCAGCAGCTTAAGTGGACAGGGGAACTATGGCTACACCTTC. It codes for CASSLSGQGNYGYTF.

This clone was seen only a few times. The CDR3 bases are TGTGCCACACGCGGCCCCCTTGCCCTCACAGATACGCAGTATTTT. The encoded protein is CATRGPLALTDTQYF. This sequence joins TRBV19 and TRBJ2-3; D gene unclear. V dropped 10 bases and J dropped 2 bases, with 19 bases sitting between them. Germline CDR1 and CDR2: LNHDA and SQIVND (reference sequence). CDR3 size: 15 residues.

In DNA, the CDR3 is TGTGCCTGGACACACCTGAACACTGAAGCTTTCTTT. It translates to CAWTHLNTEAFF. The J gene is TRBJ1-1, the V gene TRBV30; no clear D gene. The CDR3 loop spans 12 amino acids. V was clipped by 4 bases and J by 0 bases, with 6 bases between them. Germline V gene lookup returns CDR1 GTSNPN and CDR2 SVGIG (reference sequence).

V and J are TRBV3-1 (or the pseudogene TRBV3-2) and TRBJ2-6, with D maybe TRBD1 (5 bases). The CDR3 runs 15 residues. V was clipped by 3 bases and J by 0 bases, with 6 bases between them. Germline CDR1 LGHDT, CDR2 YNNKEL (reference sequence). CDR3 in DNA: TGTGCCAGCAGCCATAGGGGCTCTGGGGCCAACGTCCTGACTTTC. Amino acid sequence: CASSHRGSGANVLTF.

The J gene is TRBJ1-1, the V gene TRBV3-1 (or the pseudogene TRBV3-2), with 10 bases identical to TRBD1. The junction had 8 bases not matched to a gene; V was cut back by 4 bases and J by 0 bases. The germline V gene encodes CDR1 LGHDT and CDR2 YNNKEL (reference sequence). This CDR3 has 17 amino acids. CDR3 amino acids: CASSPRQGAVMNTEAFF. The CDR3 DNA reads as TGTGCCAGCAGCCCGCGACAGGGGGCTGTCATGAACACTGAAGCTTTCTTT.

V usage is TRBV7-8 and J usage is TRBJ2-3; the match to TRBD2 covers 8 bases. J was trimmed by 4 bases and V by 5 bases; bases with no gene match: 11. CDR3 length: 16 residues. The germline V gene encodes CDR1 SGHVS and CDR2 FQNEAQ. The DNA for the CDR3 is TGTGCCAGCAGCCAAACGGGAAGCGGGGGTGCAGATACGCAGTATTTT. Amino acids: CASSQTGSGGADTQYF.

The chain employs TRBV25-1 and TRBJ1-2; TRBD1 matches 9 bases. Germline CDR1 MGHDK, CDR2 SYGVNS. The CDR3 extends over 15 amino acids. After removal of 4 bases from V and 5 bases from J, the junction contained 8 bases not matched to a gene. CDR3 nucleotide sequence: TGTGCCAGCAGTGTATCTAACAGGGGGCTTTATGGCTACACCTTC. Translating gives CASSVSNRGLYGYTF.

The gene calls are TRBV7-3 and TRBJ2-1; 13 bases agree with TRBD2. The germline V gene has CDR1 SGHTA and CDR2 FQGTGA. Germline trimming cut 6 bases from V and 4 bases from J; bases unmatched to any gene: 9. CDR3 length equals 17 residues. Here the CDR3 DNA reads TGTGCCAGCAGGTTGACCTCGACTAGCGGGGGGTACAATGAGCAGTTCTTC. This encodes CASRLTSTSGGYNEQFF. Full variable domain (missing parts from reference TRBV7-3 and TRBJ2-1): GAGVSQTPSNKVTEKGKYVELRCDPISGHTALYWYRQSLGQGPEFLIYFQGTGAADDSGLPNDRFFAVRPEGSVSTLKIQRTERGDSAVYLCASRLTSTSGGYNEQFFGPGTRLTVL.